This T cell receptor (beta chain) is drawn from a study of blood T cell repertoires in COVID-19. Using immunoSEQ multiplex PCR, the repertoire was profiled, and TCRdb retains in-frame clones only, with some absent. The repertoire includes roughly 55,000 clones, approximately 78% of them detected once, and over 10% sits in the top ten. The CDR3 is 15 residues long. Looked up from germline, CDR1 is SNHLY and CDR2 is FYNNEI. The V gene lost 2 bases and the J gene lost 9 bases, with 14 bases spanning the gap. V and J are TRBV2 and TRBJ1-6; D may be TRBD1 (5 bases). The receptor was derived from an elderly man with acute or convalescent COVID-19. The specimen sequenced was peripheral blood. The CDR3 reads CASSETRQGGSPLHF. CDR3 in DNA: TGTGCCAGCAGTGAAACCCGGCAGGGAGGTTCACCCCTCCACTTT.